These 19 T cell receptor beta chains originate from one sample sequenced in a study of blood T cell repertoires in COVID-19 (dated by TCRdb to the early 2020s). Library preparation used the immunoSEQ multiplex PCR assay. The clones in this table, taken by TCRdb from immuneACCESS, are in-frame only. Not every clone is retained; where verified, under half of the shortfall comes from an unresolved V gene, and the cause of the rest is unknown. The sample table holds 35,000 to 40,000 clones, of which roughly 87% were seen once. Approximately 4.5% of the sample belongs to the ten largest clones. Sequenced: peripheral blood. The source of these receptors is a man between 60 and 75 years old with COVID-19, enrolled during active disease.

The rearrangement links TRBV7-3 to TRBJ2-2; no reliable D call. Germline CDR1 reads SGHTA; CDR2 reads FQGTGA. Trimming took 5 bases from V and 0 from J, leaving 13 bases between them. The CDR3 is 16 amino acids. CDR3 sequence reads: CASSPWPAPNTGELFF. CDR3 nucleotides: TGTGCCAGCAGCCCCTGGCCAGCGCCGAACACCGGGGAGCTGTTTTTT.

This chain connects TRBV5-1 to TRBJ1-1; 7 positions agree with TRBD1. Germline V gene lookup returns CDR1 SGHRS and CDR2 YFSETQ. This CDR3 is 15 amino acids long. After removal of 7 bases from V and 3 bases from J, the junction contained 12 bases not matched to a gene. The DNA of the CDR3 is TGCGCCAGCCATGAAGGGGGCGGAGGGGACACTGAAGCTTTCTTT. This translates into CASHEGGGGDTEAFF.

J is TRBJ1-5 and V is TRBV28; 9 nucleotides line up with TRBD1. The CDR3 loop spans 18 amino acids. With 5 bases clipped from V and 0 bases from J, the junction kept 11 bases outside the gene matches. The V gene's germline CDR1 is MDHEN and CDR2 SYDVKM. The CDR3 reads CASSISTGGQYSNQPQHF. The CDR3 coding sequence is TGTGCCAGCAGTATCTCGACAGGGGGGCAATATAGCAATCAGCCCCAGCATTTT.

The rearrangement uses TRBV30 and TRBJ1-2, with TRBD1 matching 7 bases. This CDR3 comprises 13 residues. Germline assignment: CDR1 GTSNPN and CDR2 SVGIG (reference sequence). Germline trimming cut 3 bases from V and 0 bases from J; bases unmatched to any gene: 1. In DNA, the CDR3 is TGTGCCTGGAGGGACAGGTCTAACTATGGCTACACCTTC. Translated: CAWRDRSNYGYTF.

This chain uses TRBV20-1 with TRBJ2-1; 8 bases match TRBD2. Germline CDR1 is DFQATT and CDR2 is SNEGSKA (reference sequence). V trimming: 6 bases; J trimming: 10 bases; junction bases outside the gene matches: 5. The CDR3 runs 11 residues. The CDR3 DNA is TGCAGTGCCAGGCGGGAGGACGAGCAGTTCTTC. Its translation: CSARREDEQFF.

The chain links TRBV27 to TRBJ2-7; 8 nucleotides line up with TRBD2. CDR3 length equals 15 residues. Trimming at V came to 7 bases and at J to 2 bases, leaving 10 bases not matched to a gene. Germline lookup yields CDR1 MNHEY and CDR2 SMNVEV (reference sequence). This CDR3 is CASTPLAGTTYEQYF. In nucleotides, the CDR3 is TGTGCCAGCACCCCGCTAGCGGGCACGACCTACGAGCAGTACTTC.

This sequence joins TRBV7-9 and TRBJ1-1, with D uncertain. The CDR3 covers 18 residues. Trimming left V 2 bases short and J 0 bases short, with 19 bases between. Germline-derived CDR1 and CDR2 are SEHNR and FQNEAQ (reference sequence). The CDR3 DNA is TGTGCCAGCAGCTTACCCCCCTCACGACATCCCATGAACACTGAAGCTTTCTTT. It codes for CASSLPPSRHPMNTEAFF.

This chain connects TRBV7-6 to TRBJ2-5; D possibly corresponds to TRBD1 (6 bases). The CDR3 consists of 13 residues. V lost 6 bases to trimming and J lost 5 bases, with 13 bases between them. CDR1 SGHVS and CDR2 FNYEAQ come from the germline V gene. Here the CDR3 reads CASSTGHGETQYF. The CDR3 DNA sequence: TGTGCCAGCAGTACAGGGCACGGGGAGACCCAGTACTTC. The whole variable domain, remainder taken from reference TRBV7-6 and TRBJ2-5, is GAGVSQSPRYKVTKRGQDVALRCDPISGHVSLYWYRQALGQGPEFLTYFNYEAQQDKSGLPNDRFSAERPEGSISTLTIQRTEQRDSAMYRCASSTGHGETQYFGPGTRLLVL.

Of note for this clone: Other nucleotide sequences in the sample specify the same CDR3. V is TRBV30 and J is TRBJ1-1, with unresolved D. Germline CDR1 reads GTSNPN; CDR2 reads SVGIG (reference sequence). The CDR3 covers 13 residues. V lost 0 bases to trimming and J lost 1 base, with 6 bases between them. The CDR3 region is CAWSVRENTEAFF. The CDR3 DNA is TGTGCCTGGAGTGTACGAGAGAACACTGAAGCTTTCTTT.

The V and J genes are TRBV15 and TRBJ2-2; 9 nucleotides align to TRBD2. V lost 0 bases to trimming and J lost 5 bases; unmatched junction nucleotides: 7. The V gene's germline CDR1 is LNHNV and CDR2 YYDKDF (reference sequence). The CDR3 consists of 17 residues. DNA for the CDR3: TGTGCCACCAGCAGAGAAGGTAGCGGGAGTAATACCGGGGAGCTGTTTTTT. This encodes CATSREGSGSNTGELFF.

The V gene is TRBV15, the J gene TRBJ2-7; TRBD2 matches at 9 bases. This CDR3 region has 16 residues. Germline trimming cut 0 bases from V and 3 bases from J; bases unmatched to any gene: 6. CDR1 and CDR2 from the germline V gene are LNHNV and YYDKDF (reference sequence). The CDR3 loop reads CATSREGATSGYEQYF. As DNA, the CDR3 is TGTGCCACCAGCAGAGAAGGGGCGACTAGCGGCTACGAGCAGTACTTC.

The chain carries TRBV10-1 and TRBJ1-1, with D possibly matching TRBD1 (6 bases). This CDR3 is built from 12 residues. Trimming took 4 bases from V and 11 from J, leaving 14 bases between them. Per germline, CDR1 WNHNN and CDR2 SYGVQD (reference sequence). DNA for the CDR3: TGCGCCAGCAGTGCGGGACAAGGCGACGCTTTCTTT. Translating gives CASSAGQGDAFF.

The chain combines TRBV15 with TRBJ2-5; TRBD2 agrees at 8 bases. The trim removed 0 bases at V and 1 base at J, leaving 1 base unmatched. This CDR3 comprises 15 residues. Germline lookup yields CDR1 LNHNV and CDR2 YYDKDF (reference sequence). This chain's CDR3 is CATSRDRGGQETQYF. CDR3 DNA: TGTGCCACCAGCAGAGATCGGGGGGGCCAAGAGACCCAGTACTTC.

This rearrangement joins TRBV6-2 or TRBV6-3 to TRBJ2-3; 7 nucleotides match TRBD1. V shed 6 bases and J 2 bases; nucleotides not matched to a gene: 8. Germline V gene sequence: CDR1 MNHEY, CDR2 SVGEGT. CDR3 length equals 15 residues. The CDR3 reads CASSRNRGVTDTQYF. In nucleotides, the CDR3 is TGTGCCAGCAGCCGAAACAGGGGAGTCACAGATACGCAGTATTTT.

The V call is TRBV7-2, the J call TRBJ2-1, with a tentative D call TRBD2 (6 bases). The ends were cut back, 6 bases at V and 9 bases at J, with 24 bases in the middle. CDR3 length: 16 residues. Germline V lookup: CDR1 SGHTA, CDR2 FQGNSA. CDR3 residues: CASSPRAKGGGFEQFF. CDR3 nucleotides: TGTGCCAGCAGTCCTAGGGCGAAGGGAGGAGGATTTGAGCAGTTCTTC.

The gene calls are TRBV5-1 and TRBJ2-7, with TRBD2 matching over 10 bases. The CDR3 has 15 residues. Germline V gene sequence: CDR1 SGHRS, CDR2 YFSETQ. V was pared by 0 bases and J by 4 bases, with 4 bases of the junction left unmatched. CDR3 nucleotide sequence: TGCGCCAGCAGCTTGGCTGGGACTAGCGCATACGAGCAGTACTTC. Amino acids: CASSLAGTSAYEQYF. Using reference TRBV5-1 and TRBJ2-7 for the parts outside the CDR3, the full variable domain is KAGVTQTPRYLIKTRGQQVTLSCSPISGHRSVSWYQQTPGQGLQFLFEYFSETQRNKGNFPGRFSGRQFSNSRSEMNVSTLELGDSALYLCASSLAGTSAYEQYFGPGTRLTVT.

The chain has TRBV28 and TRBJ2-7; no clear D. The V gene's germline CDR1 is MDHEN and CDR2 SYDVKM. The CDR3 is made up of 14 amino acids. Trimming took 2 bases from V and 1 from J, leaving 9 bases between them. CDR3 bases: TGTGCCAGCAGTTTAAGTGCAACATCCTACGAGCAGTACTTC. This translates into CASSLSATSYEQYF.

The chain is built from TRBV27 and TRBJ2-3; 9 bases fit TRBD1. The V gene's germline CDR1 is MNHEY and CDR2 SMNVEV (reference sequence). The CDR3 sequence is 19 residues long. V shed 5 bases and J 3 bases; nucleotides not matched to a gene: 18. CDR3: CASSPRTGAVILPTDTQYF. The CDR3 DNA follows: TGTGCCAGCAGTCCGAGGACAGGGGCGGTAATACTTCCTACAGATACGCAGTATTTT.

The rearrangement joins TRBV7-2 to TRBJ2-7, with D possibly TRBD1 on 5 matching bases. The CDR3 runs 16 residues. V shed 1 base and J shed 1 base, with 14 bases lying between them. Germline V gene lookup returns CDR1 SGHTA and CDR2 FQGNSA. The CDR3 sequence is CASSLVGAVKSYEQYF. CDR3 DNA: TGTGCCAGCAGCTTAGTTGGGGCAGTAAAATCCTACGAGCAGTACTTC.